This record covers a single T cell receptor (beta chain). From the 5' RACE reads, TCRdb lists one entry per CDR3 protein and no DNA. Its table lists 330,000 or so distinct CDR3 sequences. The data were taken from a study of monozygotic twins with inflammatory bowel disease. The length of the CDR3 is 12 residues. Germline CDR1 reads SGHAT; CDR2 reads FQNNGV. The chain employs TRBV11-2 and TRBJ2-7. This clonotype originated in a human donor with ulcerative colitis or Crohn's disease, or a healthy co-twin of an affected twin (not recorded which). Sequencing was performed on blood. The CDR3 protein is CASSDVSYEQYF. Full variable domain (remainder filled in from reference TRBV11-2 and TRBJ2-7): EAGVAQSPRYKIIEKRQSVAFWCNPISGHATLYWYQQILGQGPKLLIQFQNNGVVDDSQLPKDRFSAERLKGVDSTLKIQPAKLEDSAVYLCASSDVSYEQYFGPGTRLTVT.